These T cell receptor beta chains were read from a single sample in a study of cytomegalovirus exposure and HLA in healthy donors. Method: immunoSEQ multiplex PCR; TCRdb's copy keeps in-frame clones and lacks some. The sample has 200,000 to 250,000 clones, 80% to 90% seen once. The specimen was PBMCs. The receptors were gathered from a young man in good health and CMV-seronegative. CDR3s include the opening cysteine and the closing phenylalanine or tryptophan. The order of the fields is V gene, clone size, J gene, D gene, CDR3 protein, CDR3 DNA. D genes are given only for firm matches. Some rows mark clone size as missing; the rest say once, few, many or name a class of expanded clone.

>TRBV29-1|NA|TRBJ2-7|NA
CSVRQSWGPTYEQYF
TGCAGCGTGCGACAGTCGTGGGGGCCCACCTACGAGCAGTACTTC
>TRBV4-2|once|TRBJ2-2|NA
CASSQGQGPTGELFF
TGTGCCAGCAGCCAAGGGCAGGGGCCCACCGGGGAGCTGTTTTTT
>TRBV7-9|few|TRBJ1-5|NA
CASIQENQPQHF
TGTGCCAGCATACAGGAGAATCAGCCCCAGCATTTT
>TRBV28|NA|TRBJ1-5|TRBD1
CASSPGQGWNQPQHF
TGTGCCAGCAGCCCGGGACAGGGTTGGAATCAGCCCCAGCATTTT
>TRBV7-9|few|TRBJ2-1|TRBD2
CASSLNPGLATYNEQFF
TGTGCCAGCAGCTTAAACCCGGGACTAGCGACCTACAATGAGCAGTTCTTC
>TRBV2|NA|TRBJ1-2|NA
CASSERRQMNRYGYTF
TGTGCCAGCAGTGAACGGCGGCAGATGAATCGATATGGCTACACCTTC
>TRBV27|NA|TRBJ1-3|NA
CASSFSSGNTIYF
TGTGCCAGCAGTTTCAGCTCTGGAAACACCATATATTTT
>TRBV19|NA|TRBJ2-2|TRBD1
CASRGTGGTGELFF
TGTGCCAGTAGGGGGACAGGGGGCACCGGGGAGCTGTTTTTT
>TRBV10-3|NA|TRBJ1-6|NA
CAISEYTGNSPLHF
TGTGCCATCAGTGAGTATACAGGAAATTCACCCCTCCACTTT
>TRBV9|NA|TRBJ2-7|TRBD2
CASSVGGLAGVEQYF
TGTGCCAGCAGCGTAGGGGGACTAGCGGGGGTCGAGCAGTACTTC
>TRBV9|NA|TRBJ1-2|NA
CASSVAVGGGYGYTF
TGTGCCAGCAGCGTAGCAGTGGGGGGTGGATATGGCTACACCTTC
>TRBV7-2|NA|TRBJ2-2|TRBD2
CASSLAGGSTGELFF
TGTGCCAGCAGCTTAGCGGGGGGGAGCACCGGGGAGCTGTTTTTT
>TRBV9|NA|TRBJ1-2|TRBD1
CASSVTPGQGDSYTF
TGTGCCAGCAGCGTAACGCCGGGACAGGGAGATAGCTACACCTTC
>TRBV4-3|few|TRBJ1-1|TRBD1
CASSLGTANTEAFF
TGCGCCAGCAGCCTGGGGACAGCAAACACTGAAGCTTTCTTT
>TRBV5-1|NA|TRBJ1-1|NA
CASSPGALTGYTEAFF
TGCGCCAGCAGCCCCGGCGCCCTTACAGGGTACACTGAAGCTTTCTTT
>TRBV6-5|once|TRBJ2-7|NA
CASSYGQSYEQYF
TGTGCCAGCAGTTACGGACAGTCCTACGAGCAGTACTTC
>TRBV4-1|few|TRBJ2-5|TRBD2
CASSRTSVSETQYF
TGCGCCAGCAGCAGGACTAGCGTGTCAGAGACCCAGTACTTC
>TRBV28|NA|TRBJ2-5|TRBD1
CASSSGQPGETQYF
TGTGCCAGCAGCTCGGGACAGCCGGGGGAGACCCAGTACTTC
>TRBV27|few|TRBJ2-1|NA
CASSLETGLGQYNEQFF
TGTGCCAGCAGTTTAGAGACAGGTCTCGGCCAGTACAATGAGCAGTTCTTC
>TRBV6-1|NA|TRBJ2-5|TRBD1
CANKQGNFQETQYF
TGTGCCAACAAACAGGGGAATTTTCAAGAGACCCAGTACTTC
>TRBV7-8|NA|TRBJ2-5|NA
CASSLTALGAEETQYF
TGTGCCAGCAGCTTGACCGCGCTAGGCGCCGAGGAGACCCAGTACTTC
>TRBV28|NA|TRBJ1-4|TRBD1
CASSLSGTVNEKLFF
TGTGCCAGCAGTTTATCCGGGACAGTTAATGAAAAACTGTTTTTT
>TRBV15|NA|TRBJ2-7|NA
CATSLRTETYEQYF
TGTGCCACCAGCCTAAGGACAGAAACCTACGAGCAGTACTTC
>TRBV2|NA|TRBJ2-2|TRBD2
CASTRLAGGYTGELFF
TGTGCCAGCACTAGACTAGCGGGGGGCTACACCGGGGAGCTGTTTTTT
>TRBV27|few|TRBJ2-1|NA
CASSLSRGAYNEQFF
TGTGCCAGCAGTTTATCTCGCGGGGCCTACAATGAGCAGTTCTTC
>TRBV9|NA|TRBJ1-5|NA
CASSVGPQTGLEPQHF
TGTGCCAGCAGCGTCGGTCCCCAGACAGGCTTGGAGCCCCAGCATTTT
>TRBV27|NA|TRBJ2-5|NA
CASTSRRGAEETQYF
TGTGCCAGCACCTCCAGACGGGGGGCTGAAGAGACCCAGTACTTC
>TRBV18|NA|TRBJ2-5|NA
CASSPPSQQETQYF
TGTGCCAGCTCACCACCTTCACAGCAAGAGACCCAGTACTTC
>TRBV19|NA|TRBJ2-7|TRBD1
CASSGEAEGADSPIPPYEQYF
TGTGCCAGTTCCGGGGAAGCTGAGGGGGCGGATTCCCCAATTCCGCCCTACGAGCAGTACTTC
>TRBV7-9|NA|TRBJ1-2|TRBD1
CASSFGTGFNYGYTF
TGTGCCAGCAGCTTTGGGACAGGATTTAACTATGGCTACACCTTC
>TRBV5-4|NA|TRBJ2-3|TRBD1
CASSKWGRGPGTDTQYF
TGTGCCAGCAGCAAGTGGGGTAGGGGGCCGGGCACAGATACGCAGTATTTT